One sample yielded the 5 T cell receptor beta chains listed below, sequenced in a study of T cell responses to AZD1222 COVID-19 vaccine. TCRdb's table, derived via immunoSEQ multiplex PCR, lists solely in-frame clones and lacks some. The profile shows about 120,000 clones, approximately 93% of them singletons. The sequences come from peripheral blood, collected on day 0 of AZD1222 vaccination. These TCRs come from an adult in good health.

The J gene is TRBJ2-5, the V gene TRBV6-1, with TRBD2 identical over 7 bases. After removal of 0 bases from V and 7 bases from J, the junction contained 5 bases not matched to a gene. This CDR3 has 14 amino acids. The V gene's germline CDR1 is MNHNS and CDR2 SASEGT. For the CDR3, the DNA is TGTGCCAGCAGTGAAGCGGGAGGGCCTGCGACCCAGTACTTC. Its protein product is CASSEAGGPATQYF.

The chain employs TRBV28 and TRBJ1-4; D gene uncertain. This CDR3 has 15 amino acids. Trimming cost V 7 bases and J 3 bases, with 15 bases left between them. Looked up from germline, CDR1 is MDHEN and CDR2 is SYDVKM. The CDR3: CASTIGRRPNEKLFF. In nucleotides, the CDR3 is TGTGCCAGCACTATTGGACGACGGCCTAATGAAAAACTGTTTTTT.

This clone was observed a single time. J is TRBJ1-2 and V is TRBV14, with D perhaps matching TRBD1 (6 bases). Germline V gene data show CDR1 as SGHDN and CDR2 as FVKESK. V dropped 0 bases and J dropped 6 bases, with 14 bases sitting between them. This CDR3 is 15 amino acids long. CDR3 in amino acids: CASSQDLRRGDGYTF. The CDR3 nucleotides read TGTGCCAGCAGCCAAGATCTGAGGAGGGGGGATGGCTACACCTTC.

The CDR3 coding sequence is TGTGCCAGCAGCTTAGGAGAACTCGATACGCAGTATTTT. It translates to CASSLGELDTQYF. The V and J genes are TRBV11-3 and TRBJ2-3; no clear D gene. This CDR3 region has 13 residues. Trimming took off 1 base at V and 6 bases at J, with 8 bases between the two ends. Germline CDR1 reads SGHNT; CDR2 reads YENEEA.

The rearrangement links TRBV18 to TRBJ1-2; 8 bases are a match to TRBD1. This CDR3 region has 16 residues. CDR1 is KGHSH, CDR2 LQKENI, per germline. V was pared by 1 base and J by 8 bases, with 12 bases of the junction left unmatched. The CDR3 DNA reads as TGTGCCAGCTCACCACTAGGACAGGGTGAAGCAAAAGGCTACACCTTC. It is translated as CASSPLGQGEAKGYTF.